This T cell receptor (beta chain) emerged from a study of spatial heterogeneity in lung cancer. On the study more broadly: Strongly correlated with TCR transcript counts in tumor regions was a T cell module score, which was a transcriptional module score calculated from matched bulk RNA-seq. Combinations of a unique TCR and a UMI were tallied in raw reads, and on average each appeared more than ten times. Findings of the study overall: Mutation tallies in tumors tracked expanded intratumoral alpha and beta TCR counts. Counts for ubiquitous and regional expanded TCRs went along with ubiquitous and regional nonsynonymous mutations, respectively.

MiXCR was run by TCRdb on the 5' RACE reads, yielding one entry per CDR3 protein. This sample has 14,000 or so distinct CDR3 sequences, with around 5% found just once. At least ten counts were recorded for this clonotype. The antigen is not known. In germline, CDR1 is SGHTA, CDR2 FQGTGA. V was shortened by 5 bases and J by 4 bases, with 17 bases between the two germline ends. The CDR3 is made up of 15 amino acids. Regarding time point: sample taken at primary tumor resection. Unsorted whole RNA of tumor, nontumor lung or frozen PBMC was sequenced. This TCR came from a female donor with early-stage non-small cell lung cancer. The specimen was lung tumor tissue, collected at surgery. The rearrangement links TRBV7-3 to TRBJ1-2; D is uncertain. The CDR3 loop is CASSQRPGLGYGYTF. DNA of the CDR3: TGTGCCAGCAGCCAGAGACCTGGCCTGGGCTATGGCTACACCTTC.